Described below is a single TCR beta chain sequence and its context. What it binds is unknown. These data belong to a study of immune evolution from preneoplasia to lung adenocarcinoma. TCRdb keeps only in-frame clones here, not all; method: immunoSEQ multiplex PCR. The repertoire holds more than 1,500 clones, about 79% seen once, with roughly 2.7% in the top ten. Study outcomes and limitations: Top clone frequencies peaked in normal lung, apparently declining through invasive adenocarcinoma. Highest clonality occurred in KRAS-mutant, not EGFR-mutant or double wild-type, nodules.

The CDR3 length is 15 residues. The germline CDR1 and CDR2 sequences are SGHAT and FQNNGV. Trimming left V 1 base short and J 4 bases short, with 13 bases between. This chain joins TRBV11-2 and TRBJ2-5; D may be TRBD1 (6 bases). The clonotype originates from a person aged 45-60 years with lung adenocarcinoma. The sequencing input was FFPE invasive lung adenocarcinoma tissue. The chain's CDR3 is CASSLAPQGAETQYF. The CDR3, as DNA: TGTGCCAGCAGCTTAGCCCCACAGGGAGCAGAGACCCAGTACTTC.